Following are 14 T cell receptor beta chains from one sample sequenced in a study of HIV-infected children after antiretroviral therapy interruption. Unique molecular identifiers were included in an RNA-based 3' RACE TCR library. TCRdb called the 3' RACE reads again in MiXCR, with one record for every CDR3 protein. This table holds some 51,000 distinct CDR3 sequences, 4.3% found once. Regarding treatment: PENTA 11 planned treatment interruption arm or continuous ART arm. The sample consisted of CD45RA+ CD4+ T cells from PBMCs, pooled from several time points, taken from a donor given antiretroviral therapy, either interrupted or continuous. Stated subset: naive CD4+ CD45RA+ CD45RO- T cells. The receptor set was obtained from a pool of human donors with HIV.

The chain joins TRBV2 to TRBJ1-2; TRBD1 is a possible D gene (6 bases). Looked up from germline, CDR1 is SNHLY and CDR2 is FYNNEI. CDR3 length: 13 residues. V dropped 4 bases and J dropped 2 bases, with 8 bases sitting between them. CDR3 sequence reads: CASSATGNYGYTF. CDR3 bases: TGTGCCAGCAGTGCGACAGGAAACTATGGCTACACCTTC.

The sample holds many counts of this clonotype. The chain employs TRBV7-9 and TRBJ1-4; D gene unclear. V lost 0 bases and J 1 base, leaving 9 bases between the germline ends. The CDR3 consists of 16 residues. The V gene's germline CDR1 is SEHNR and CDR2 FQNEAQ (reference sequence). CDR3 in amino acids: CASSLAPTVTNEKLFF. CDR3 in DNA: TGTGCCAGCAGCTTAGCCCCAACTGTAACTAATGAAAAACTGTTTTTT.

The J gene is TRBJ2-7, the V gene TRBV28, with 7 bases that match TRBD2. The V gene end was trimmed by 9 bases and the J gene end by 6 bases; junction bases not matched to a gene: 17. The CDR3 runs 15 residues. CDR1 and CDR2 (germline): MDHEN, SYDVKM. CDR3 coding DNA: TGTGCCAGTAGTATAGCGTCTGGCGGGGGTGGCGAGCAGTACTTC. Translated: CASSIASGGGGEQYF. Full variable domain (missing parts from reference TRBV28 and TRBJ2-7): DVKVTQSSRYLVKRTGEKVFLECVQDMDHENMFWYRQDPGLGLRLIYFSYDVKMKEKGDIPEGYSVSREKKERFSLILESASTNQTSMYLCASSIASGGGGEQYFGPGTRLTVT.

This rearrangement joins TRBV15 to TRBJ2-1, with D maybe TRBD2 (5 bases). The V end lost 4 bases, the J end lost 9 bases, and 16 bases lay between the germline ends. This CDR3 is 14 amino acids long. Germline V lookup: CDR1 LNHNV, CDR2 YYDKDF (reference sequence). CDR3 loop: CATSNLLAPPEQFF. CDR3 nucleotides: TGTGCCACCAGCAATCTTCTAGCTCCGCCTGAGCAGTTCTTC.

This clonotype showed up many times. The chain has TRBV12-3 or TRBV12-4 and TRBJ2-1, with D possibly being TRBD1 or TRBD2 (5 bases each). The CDR3 contains 17 residues. Trimming took off 5 bases at V and 0 bases at J, with 17 bases between the two ends. For the CDR3, the DNA is TGTGCCAGCAGTCCCTGGGACCTGCGGAGCTCCTACAATGAGCAGTTCTTC. Protein product: CASSPWDLRSSYNEQFF.

This clonotype was counted many times. V gene TRBV20-1 combines with J gene TRBJ2-7; tentative D call: TRBD2 (5 bases). The germline V gene encodes CDR1 DFQATT and CDR2 SNEGSKA (reference sequence). V lost 1 base and J 6 bases, leaving 19 bases between the germline ends. There are 15 residues in the CDR3. CDR3 bases: TGCAGTGCTAGAGGCTGGACTGGTGAGCCCCCCGAGCAGTACTTC. Translated, it gives CSARGWTGEPPEQYF.

This clonotype was found many times. The chain is built from TRBV11-1 and TRBJ1-1; 7 bases match TRBD1. V shed 5 bases and J 4 bases; nucleotides not matched to a gene: 7. The germline CDR1 and CDR2 sequences are SGHAT and FQDESV (reference sequence). CDR3 size: 14 residues. The CDR3 DNA follows: TGTGCCAGCAGCCTAGGGGACAGACTCACTGAAGCTTTCTTT. Residues: CASSLGDRLTEAFF.

This clonotype was observed at least ten times. The chain employs TRBV20-1 and TRBJ2-3; D is uncertain. The CDR3 is 13 amino acids. CDR1 is DFQATT, CDR2 SNEGSKA, per germline (reference sequence). V lost 5 bases, J lost 0 bases, and 9 bases lay in between. CDR3 loop: CSARHPSTDTQYF. In DNA, the CDR3 is TGCAGTGCTCGACACCCTAGCACAGATACGCAGTATTTT.

The table lists this clonotype with many counts. V usage is TRBV20-1 and J usage is TRBJ1-3; D is unclear. Germline CDR1 DFQATT, CDR2 SNEGSKA (reference sequence). The V end was cut by 5 bases, the J end by 4 bases, with 6 bases between. The CDR3 is 11 residues long. CDR3 region: CSAALGNTIYF. CDR3 nucleotide sequence: TGCAGTGCTGCCCTAGGAAACACCATATATTTT.

This clonotype was counted many times. The chain uses TRBV3-1 and TRBJ1-2; a possible D gene is TRBD1 (6 bases). This CDR3 spans 14 amino acids. Trimming left V 0 bases short and J 4 bases short, with 9 bases between. Germline-derived CDR1 and CDR2 are LGHDT and YNNKEL (reference sequence). CDR3 DNA: TGTGCCAGCAGCCAAGATCTGGGGGCCTATGGCTACACCTTC. It translates to CASSQDLGAYGYTF.

This clonotype was detected ten times or more. CDR3 protein: CASSLQGSYTEAFF. The CDR3 bases are TGTGCCAGCTCACTTCAGGGTTCGTACACTGAAGCTTTCTTT. V and J are TRBV18 and TRBJ1-1; D perhaps matches TRBD1 (5 bases). CDR1 is KGHSH and CDR2 is LQKENI in the germline V gene. Trimming took off 4 bases at V and 3 bases at J, with 12 bases between the two ends. The CDR3 is made up of 14 amino acids.

This clonotype was picked up many times. The genes are TRBV12-3 or TRBV12-4 and TRBJ1-5, with a possible D match to TRBD1 (6 bases). The length of the CDR3 is 14 residues. Trimming cost V 3 bases and J 1 base, with 7 bases left between them. CDR3 in DNA: TGTGCCAGCAGTTTGAGGGGGAGCAATCAGCCCCAGCATTTT. Amino acid sequence: CASSLRGSNQPQHF.

This clonotype has a count of ten or more. V and J are TRBV6-5 and TRBJ1-1; 9 nucleotides agree with TRBD1. Germline CDR1 and CDR2: MNHEY and SVGAGI. V dropped 4 bases and J dropped 4; count of bases not matched to a gene: 10. The CDR3 runs to 16 residues. CDR3 sequence (DNA): TGTGCCAGCAGTTCCTACGGGACAGGGATAAGCACTGAAGCTTTCTTT. This translates into CASSSYGTGISTEAFF.

Many counts were recorded for this clonotype. One end of the junction does not line up with germline, which may come from a read error. V usage is TRBV23-1 and J usage is TRBJ2-4, with D tentatively TRBD1 or TRBD2 (6 bases each). TRBV23-1 has ORF status, its function being uncertain. This CDR3 region has 15 residues. The CDR3 nucleotides are TGTGCCAGCAGTCTGAAGGGGGGTAGTCAAAACACCTTGTACTTT. Amino acid sequence: CASSLKGGSQNTLYF.